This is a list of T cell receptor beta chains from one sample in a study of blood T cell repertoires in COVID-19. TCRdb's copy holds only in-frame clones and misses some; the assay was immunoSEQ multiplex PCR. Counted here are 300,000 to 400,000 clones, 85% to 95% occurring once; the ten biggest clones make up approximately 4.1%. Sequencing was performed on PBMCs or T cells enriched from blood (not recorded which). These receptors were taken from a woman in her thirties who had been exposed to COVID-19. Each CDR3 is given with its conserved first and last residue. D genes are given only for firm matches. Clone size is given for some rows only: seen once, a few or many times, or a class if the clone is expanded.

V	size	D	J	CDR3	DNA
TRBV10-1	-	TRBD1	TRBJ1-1	CASSEQGLNTEAFF	TGCGCCAGCAGTGAACAGGGGTTGAACACTGAAGCTTTCTTT
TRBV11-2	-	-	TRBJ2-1	CASTLLVSSYNEQFF	TGTGCCAGCACGCTACTAGTTTCTTCCTACAATGAGCAGTTCTTC
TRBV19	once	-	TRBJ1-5	CASSSRGVYQPQHF	TGTGCCAGTAGTAGTCGGGGGGTCTACCAGCCCCAGCATTTT
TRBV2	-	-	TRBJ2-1	CASSVRGGSYNEQFF	TGTGCCAGCAGTGTTAGGGGGGGCTCCTACAATGAGCAGTTCTTC
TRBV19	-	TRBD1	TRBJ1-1	CASSRDRDPNTEAFF	TGTGCCAGTAGCCGGGACAGGGACCCGAACACTGAAGCTTTCTTT
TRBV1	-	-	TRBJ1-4	CTSSQGRELITTNEKLFF	TGCACCAGCAGCCAGGGCCGGGAGTTGATAACAACTAATGAAAAACTGTTTTTT
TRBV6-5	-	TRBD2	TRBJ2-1	CASSYRSGGALNEQFF	TGTGCCAGCAGTTACCGGAGCGGGGGGGCCCTCAATGAGCAGTTCTTC
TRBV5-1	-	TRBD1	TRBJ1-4	CASSGQGAPNEKLFF	TGCGCCAGCAGCGGGCAGGGGGCGCCTAATGAAAAACTGTTTTTT
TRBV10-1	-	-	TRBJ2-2	CASSETGSAPGELFF	TGCGCCAGCAGTGAAACGGGTAGCGCCCCCGGGGAGCTGTTTTTT
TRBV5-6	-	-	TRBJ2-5	CASSWGPEKMTQYF	TGTGCCAGCAGCTGGGGCCCAGAGAAGATGACCCAGTACTTC
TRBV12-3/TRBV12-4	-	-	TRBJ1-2	CASSLGRGHGYTF	TGTGCCAGCAGTTTAGGGCGGGGGCATGGCTACACCTTC
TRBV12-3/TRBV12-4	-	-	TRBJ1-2	CASRQGNYGYTF	TGTGCCAGCAGGCAGGGGAACTATGGCTACACCTTC
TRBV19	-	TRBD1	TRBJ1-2	CASSTSPQGNLYGYTF	TGTGCCAGTAGTACATCCCCACAGGGGAACCTCTATGGCTACACCTTC
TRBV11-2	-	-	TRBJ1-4	CASSSTRTGGYEKLFF	TGTGCCAGCAGCTCAACCCGCACGGGCGGGTACGAAAAACTGTTTTTT
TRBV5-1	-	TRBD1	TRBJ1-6	CASSRDRGRNSPLHF	TGCGCCAGCAGCAGAGACAGGGGTCGTAATTCACCCCTCCACTTT
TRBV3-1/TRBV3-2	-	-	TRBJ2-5	CASSFGGSQETQYF	TGTGCCAGCAGTTTTGGGGGGAGTCAAGAGACCCAGTACTTC
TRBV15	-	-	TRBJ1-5	CATSGGRQPQHF	TGTGCCACCAGCGGCGGGAGGCAGCCCCAGCATTTT
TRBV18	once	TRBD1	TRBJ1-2	CASSTTRGTGGAGEGYTF	TGTGCCAGCTCAACAACCCGGGGGACAGGGGGCGCTGGAGAAGGCTACACCTTC
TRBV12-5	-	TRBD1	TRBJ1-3	CASGLSQGATGNTIYF	TGTGCTAGTGGTTTGTCGCAGGGGGCGACTGGAAACACCATATATTTT
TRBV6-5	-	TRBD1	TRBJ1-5	CASSYRTGVQPQHF	TGTGCCAGCAGTTACAGGACAGGGGTTCAGCCCCAGCATTTT
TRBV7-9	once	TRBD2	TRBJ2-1	CASSTPGLAGDNEQFF	TGTGCCAGCAGCACCCCTGGACTAGCGGGAGACAATGAGCAGTTCTTC
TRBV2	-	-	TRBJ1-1	CASSAYREAFF	TGTGCCAGCAGTGCATACAGAGAAGCTTTCTTT
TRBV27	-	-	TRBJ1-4	CASSLSNQVFNEKLFF	TGTGCCAGCAGTTTATCGAACCAGGTGTTTAATGAAAAACTGTTTTTT
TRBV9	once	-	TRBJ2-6	CASSVNSFSGANVLTF	TGTGCCAGCAGCGTAAATAGTTTCTCTGGGGCCAACGTCCTGACTTTC
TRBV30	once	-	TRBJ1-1	CAWSPQMNTEAFF	TGTGCCTGGAGCCCTCAGATGAACACTGAAGCTTTCTTT
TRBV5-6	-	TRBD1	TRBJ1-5	CASSLGQGVSQPQHF	TGTGCCAGCAGCTTGGGACAGGGAGTTAGTCAGCCCCAGCATTTT
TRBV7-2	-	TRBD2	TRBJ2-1	CASHETSGYNEQFF	TGTGCCAGCCACGAGACTAGCGGTTACAATGAGCAGTTCTTC
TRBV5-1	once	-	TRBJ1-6	CASSLSRVSYNSPLHF	TGCGCCAGCAGCTTGTCCAGGGTCTCCTATAATTCACCCCTCCACTTT
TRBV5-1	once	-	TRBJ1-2	CASSLGPSRDYGYTF	TGCGCCAGCAGCTTGGGGCCATCCAGGGACTATGGCTACACCTTC
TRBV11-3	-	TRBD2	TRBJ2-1	CASSPGGAIYNEQFF	TGTGCCAGCAGCCCCGGGGGGGCCATCTACAATGAGCAGTTCTTC
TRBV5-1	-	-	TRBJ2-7	CASSLQGTYSYEQYF	TGCGCCAGCAGCCTCCAAGGGACTTACTCCTACGAGCAGTACTTC
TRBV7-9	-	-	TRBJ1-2	CASSPGQPNYGYTF	TGTGCCAGCAGCCCCGGACAGCCTAACTATGGCTACACCTTC
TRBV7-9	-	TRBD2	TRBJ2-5	CASSLLTSGGEVQYF	TGTGCCAGCAGTCTCTTGACTAGCGGGGGGGAGGTCCAGTACTTC
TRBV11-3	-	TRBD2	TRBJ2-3	CASSWGLGGGPTDTQYF	TGTGCCAGCAGCTGGGGACTTGGCGGGGGGCCCACAGATACGCAGTATTTT
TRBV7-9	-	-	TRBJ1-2	CASTPTEESGYTF	TGTGCCAGCACCCCTACGGAGGAGAGTGGCTACACCTTC
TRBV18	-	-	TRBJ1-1	CASSPLLGGAFF	TGTGCCAGCTCACCGTTACTGGGGGGAGCTTTCTTT
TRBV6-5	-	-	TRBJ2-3	CASSSFLRESDTQYF	TGTGCCAGCAGTAGTTTCCTAAGGGAGTCAGATACGCAGTATTTT
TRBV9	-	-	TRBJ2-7	CASSVSGADYEQYF	TGTGCCAGCAGCGTATCCGGAGCAGACTACGAGCAGTACTTC
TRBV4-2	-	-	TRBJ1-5	CASSQRQGNQPQHF	TGTGCCAGCAGCCAACGCCAGGGAAATCAGCCCCAGCATTTT
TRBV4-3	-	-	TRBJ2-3	CASSQDWRGRMTDTQYF	TGCGCCAGCAGCCAAGATTGGAGGGGGCGCATGACGGATACGCAGTATTTT
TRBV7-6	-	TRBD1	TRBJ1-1	CASSLVEGATEAFF	TGTGCCAGCAGCTTAGTGGAGGGGGCCACTGAAGCTTTCTTT
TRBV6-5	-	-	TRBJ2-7	CASSYSVAGRYYEQYF	TGTGCCAGCAGTTACTCGGTGGCAGGGAGGTACTACGAGCAGTACTTC
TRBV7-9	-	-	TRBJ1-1	CASTLYPEAFF	TGTGCCAGCACCCTTTATCCTGAAGCTTTCTTT
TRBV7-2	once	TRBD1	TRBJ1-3	CASSPYRGSPRGNTIYF	TGTGCCAGCAGCCCCTACAGGGGGTCCCCCCGAGGAAACACCATATATTTT
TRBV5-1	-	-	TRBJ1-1	CASTQGTEAFF	TGCGCCAGCACCCAGGGTACTGAAGCTTTCTTT
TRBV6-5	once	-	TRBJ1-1	CASKQGIQMNTEAFF	TGTGCCAGCAAGCAGGGGATACAGATGAACACTGAAGCTTTCTTT
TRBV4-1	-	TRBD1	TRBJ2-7	CASSPRGQGYEQYF	TGCGCCAGCAGCCCCAGGGGACAGGGATACGAGCAGTACTTC
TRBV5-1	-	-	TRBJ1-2	CASSLEGDGYTF	TGCGCCAGCAGCTTGGAAGGGGATGGCTACACCTTC
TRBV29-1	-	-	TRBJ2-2	CSVCGQSRGELFF	TGCAGCGTTTGTGGACAGTCCCGCGGGGAGCTGTTTTTT
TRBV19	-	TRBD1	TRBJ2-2	CASSSALMGQGRNGELFF	TGTGCCAGTAGTTCCGCCCTCATGGGACAGGGTCGAAACGGGGAGCTGTTTTTT
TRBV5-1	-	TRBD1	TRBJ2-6	CASSLGQGAGANVLTF	TGCGCCAGCAGCTTGGGACAGGGGGCTGGGGCCAACGTCCTGACTTTC
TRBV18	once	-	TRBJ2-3	CASSPIARGAVSTDTQYF	TGTGCCAGCTCACCCATCGCCAGGGGGGCCGTTAGCACAGATACGCAGTATTTT
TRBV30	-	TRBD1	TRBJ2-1	CAWRRGQAGFF	TGTGCCTGGAGGAGGGGACAGGCCGGGTTCTTC
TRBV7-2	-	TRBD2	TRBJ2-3	CASSQASGLDTQYF	TGTGCCAGCAGCCAAGCTAGCGGGCTAGATACGCAGTATTTT
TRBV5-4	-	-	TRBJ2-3	CASSFHYTDTQYF	TGTGCCAGCAGCTTCCACTACACAGATACGCAGTATTTT
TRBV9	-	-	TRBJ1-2	CASSGSAGTHYGYTF	TGTGCCAGCAGCGGCTCGGCCGGGACACACTATGGCTACACCTTC
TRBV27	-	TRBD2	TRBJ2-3	CASSLLAGVTDTQYF	TGTGCCAGCAGTCTTCTAGCGGGGGTCACAGATACGCAGTATTTT
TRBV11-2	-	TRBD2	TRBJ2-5	CASSLARLAGGETQYF	TGTGCCAGCAGCTTAGCCCGACTAGCGGGGGGGGAGACCCAGTACTTC
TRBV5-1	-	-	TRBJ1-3	CASSQVALTGGNTIYF	TGCGCCAGCAGCCAGGTCGCGCTAACAGGTGGGAACACCATATATTTT